Following are 23 T cell receptor beta chains from one sample sequenced in a study of T cell repertoires in cytomegalovirus infection. Which antigens these TCRs recognize remains unknown. TCRdb itself ran the reads through MiXCR, one entry per CDR3 protein. The data contain hundreds of thousands of distinct CDR3 sequences, around a third of them singletons. This material consisted of cultured CD8+ T cells from PBMCs, taken from culture after CMV antigen stimulation. The receptors derive from a human donor in good health (CMV status not recorded). Some clones in this sample may be carry-over from other donors' samples.

CDR3 residues: CASRPGVYSNQPQHF. The CDR3, as DNA: TGTGCCAGCAGACCGGGGGTTTATAGCAATCAGCCCCAGCATTTT. V gene TRBV4-2 combines with J gene TRBJ1-5, with D possibly matching TRBD1 (5 bases). Trimming stripped 6 bases from V and 0 bases from J, with 12 bases between. This CDR3 has 15 amino acids. CDR1 LGHNA and CDR2 YNFKEQ come from the germline V gene.

This clonotype was counted only a few times. This chain links TRBV6-6 with TRBJ1-1; D not resolved. CDR3 length equals 14 residues. Trimming left V 11 bases short and J 6 bases short, with 22 bases between. Germline CDR1 and CDR2: MNHNY and SVGAGI (reference sequence). The CDR3, as DNA: TGTGCCGCCCCGGACGGACCAAGAACCCCTGAAGCTTTCTTT. As protein: CAAPDGPRTPEAFF.

This clonotype was observed once. This chain connects TRBV4-3 to TRBJ1-4, with D maybe TRBD1 (5 bases). V gave up 5 bases and J gave up 6 bases, with 13 bases separating them. This CDR3 is built from 14 residues. Germline V gene data show CDR1 as LGHNA and CDR2 as YSLEER. The CDR3 protein is CASSFRDGHEKLFF. The CDR3 DNA reads as TGCGCCAGCAGCTTCCGGGACGGTCATGAAAAACTGTTTTTT.

This chain joins TRBV27 and TRBJ2-3, with D perhaps TRBD1 (6 bases). CDR3 length equals 14 residues. Trimming took 7 bases from V and 1 from J, leaving 12 bases between them. Germline assignment: CDR1 MNHEY and CDR2 SMNVEV (reference sequence). CDR3 protein: CASMRAGGTDTQYF. CDR3 DNA sequence: TGTGCCAGCATGAGGGCAGGGGGCACAGATACGCAGTATTTT.

This clonotype was seen many times. The chain is built from TRBV7-2 and TRBJ1-3, with D unresolved. This CDR3 region has 15 residues. Trimming shortened V by 1 base and J by 0 bases, and 7 bases separated the two germline ends. CDR1 is SGHTA, CDR2 FQGNSA, per germline. CDR3 DNA sequence: TGTGCCAGCAGCTTAGACGGATTCTCTGGAAACACCATATATTTT. It codes for CASSLDGFSGNTIYF.

This clonotype was seen only a few times. CDR3 in DNA: TGCGCCAGCAGCTATAGCGGGGGGGCTTCCTACAATGAGCAGTTCTTC. Encoded protein: CASSYSGGASYNEQFF. The chain combines TRBV5-1 with TRBJ2-1; 11 bases map to TRBD2. The CDR3 totals 16 residues. After removal of 3 bases from V and 1 base from J, the junction contained 3 bases not matched to a gene. Germline CDR1 reads SGHRS; CDR2 reads YFSETQ.

This clonotype has only a few counts. This sequence joins TRBV7-8 and TRBJ2-5; a possible D gene is TRBD2 (6 bases). Germline CDR1 and CDR2: SGHVS and FQNEAQ. The CDR3 covers 15 residues. V lost 5 bases and J lost 5, with 18 bases in between. The CDR3: CASSQRDLARETQYF. The CDR3 coding sequence is TGTGCCAGCAGCCAACGGGACTTAGCTAGGGAGACCCAGTACTTC.

V is TRBV2 and J is TRBJ2-3; D may be TRBD2 (7 bases). The CDR3 is 15 amino acids. In germline, CDR1 is SNHLY, CDR2 FYNNEI. V was cut by 8 bases and J by 5 bases, with 20 bases left in between. CDR3 nucleotide sequence: TGTGCCAGCCCCCCATACGGGGGGCCGGGAGATACGCAGTATTTT. It encodes CASPPYGGPGDTQYF.

This clonotype has a handful of counts. The V gene is TRBV12-3 or TRBV12-4, the J gene TRBJ1-1; D possibly corresponds to TRBD1 (5 bases). Trimming removed 6 bases at V and 0 bases at J, with 11 bases between. The CDR3 runs 14 residues. This chain's CDR3 is CASSGRAMNTEAFF. The CDR3 coding sequence is TGTGCCAGCAGCGGCAGGGCGATGAACACTGAAGCTTTCTTT.

This chain uses TRBV6-1 with TRBJ1-2, with D possibly TRBD1 on 5 matching bases. From germline, CDR1 is MNHNS and CDR2 SASEGT. This CDR3 is built from 13 residues. V was clipped by 7 bases and J by 6 bases, with 15 bases between them. The CDR3 DNA is TGTGCCAGCACCAACGGGGGGAGCGATGGCTACACCTTC. Encoded protein: CASTNGGSDGYTF.

V gene TRBV20-1 combines with J gene TRBJ1-5, with a tentative D call TRBD1 (6 bases). This CDR3 is 14 amino acids long. Germline V CDR1 and CDR2: DFQATT, SNEGSKA (reference sequence). Trimming removed 6 bases at V and 7 bases at J, with 19 bases between. The CDR3 nucleotides read TGCAGTGCCATCTTCAGGGGTACGGACCAGCCCCAGCATTTT. This encodes CSAIFRGTDQPQHF.

This clonotype was seen more than once but under ten times. The chain links TRBV11-2 to TRBJ2-3; TRBD2 agrees at 14 bases. V shed 6 bases and J 3 bases; nucleotides not matched to a gene: 8. Germline V gene lookup returns CDR1 SGHAT and CDR2 FQNNGV. The CDR3 has 17 residues. Here the CDR3 DNA reads TGTGCCAGCAGTAGGGGACTAGCGGGGGCCGTGACAGATACGCAGTATTTT. This codes for CASSRGLAGAVTDTQYF.

The rearrangement joins TRBV5-5 to TRBJ2-7; D is undetermined. The CDR3 runs to 14 residues. Deletions cut 2 bases from V and 7 bases from J, with 16 bases between. The germline V gene has CDR1 SGHKS and CDR2 YYEKEE (reference sequence). In nucleotides, the CDR3 is TGTGCCAGCAGCTTCGATTTTATGGAGCGTGAGCAGTACGTC. Protein: CASSFDFMEREQYV.

In nucleotides, the CDR3 is TGTGCCAGCATTGCATCTAACTATGGCTACACCTTC. Encoded protein: CASIASNYGYTF. This rearrangement joins TRBV2 to TRBJ1-2; D gene uncertain. V lost 7 bases, J lost 0 bases, and 6 bases lay in between. The CDR3 contains 12 residues. Germline V CDR1 and CDR2: SNHLY, FYNNEI.

This chain links TRBV7-9 with TRBJ2-6, with 8 positions matching TRBD2. The V gene end was trimmed by 8 bases and the J gene end by 8 bases; junction bases not matched to a gene: 2. This CDR3 is 12 amino acids long. CDR1 SEHNR and CDR2 FQNEAQ come from the germline V gene (reference sequence). The CDR3, as DNA: TGTGCCAGCCGCGGGGGGACCAACGTCCTGACTTTC. Its translation is CASRGGTNVLTF. The whole variable domain, filled in from reference TRBV7-9 and TRBJ2-6, reads DTGVSQNPRHKITKRGQNVTFRCDPISEHNRLYWYRQTLGQGPEFLTYFQNEAQLEKSRLLSDRFSAERPKGSFSTLEIQRTEQGDSAMYLCASRGGTNVLTFGAGSRLTVL.

This chain links TRBV14 with TRBJ1-6, with 10 bases aligning to TRBD1. Losses at the gene ends were 1 base for V and 9 bases for J; bases not matched to a gene: 3. This CDR3 is built from 15 residues. CDR1 is SGHDN, CDR2 FVKESK, per germline. CDR3: CASSQVGTGVSPLHF. The CDR3 nucleotides are TGTGCCAGCAGCCAAGTTGGGACAGGGGTTTCACCCCTCCACTTT. Using reference TRBV14 and TRBJ1-6 for the parts outside the CDR3, the full variable domain is EAGVTQFPSHSVIEKGQTVTLRCDPISGHDNLYWYRRVMGKEIKFLLHFVKESKQDESGMPNNRFLAERTGGTYSTLKVQPAELEDSGVYFCASSQVGTGVSPLHFGNGTRLTVT.

Notes on this clonotype: The junction and the germline gene differ at one end; a read error may be behind it. The chain joins TRBV20-1 to TRBJ1-5; perhaps TRBD1 as D (5 bases). Per the germline V gene, CDR1 is DFQATT and CDR2 is SNEGSKA (reference sequence). This CDR3 spans 16 amino acids. CDR3 region: CSATTLRGGTAQPQHF. In DNA, the CDR3 is TGCAGTGCTACCACCTTACGGGGTGGGACCGCTCAGCCCCAACATTTT.

The V and J genes are TRBV27 and TRBJ1-3, with 7 bases matching TRBD1. CDR3 length: 14 amino acids. Looked up from germline, CDR1 is MNHEY and CDR2 is SMNVEV (reference sequence). V lost 6 bases, J lost 5 bases, and 7 bases stayed unmatched. The CDR3 nucleotides read TGTGCCAGCAGCCCCGGGACAGATAGAAACACCATATATTTT. It translates to CASSPGTDRNTIYF.

J is TRBJ2-1 and V is TRBV12-3 or TRBV12-4, with D tentatively TRBD2 (6 bases). The CDR3 runs to 14 residues. V shed 3 bases and J shed 2 bases, with 8 bases lying between them. The CDR3 region is CASSFVAAYNEQFF. CDR3 coding DNA: TGTGCCAGCAGTTTTGTAGCGGCCTACAATGAGCAGTTCTTC.

The V and J genes are TRBV2 and TRBJ1-2; perhaps TRBD1 as D (6 bases). The CDR3 is 13 amino acids. V lost 6 bases to trimming and J lost 3 bases, with 11 bases between them. Germline V gives CDR1 SNHLY, CDR2 FYNNEI. The CDR3 loop reads CASRDPGDYGYTF. The CDR3 bases are TGTGCCAGCAGGGACCCAGGGGACTATGGCTACACCTTC.

The chain employs TRBV28 and TRBJ1-5, with 7 bases identical to TRBD1. CDR3 length equals 19 residues. The J segment lost 5 bases and the V segment lost 4 bases, leaving 20 bases of the junction unmatched. Looked up from germline, CDR1 is MDHEN and CDR2 is SYDVKM. CDR3 DNA: TGTGCCAGCAGTTCCTCACAGGGGCGCCTAGCCAAATCCTATCAGCCCCAGCATTTT. Its translation: CASSSSQGRLAKSYQPQHF.

In DNA form, the CDR3 reads TGTGCCAGCAGTTACTCGGGCGGGGGGCCATTAGAGACCCAGTACTTC. Its translation is CASSYSGGGPLETQYF. The chain carries TRBV6-6 and TRBJ2-5; 8 positions match TRBD2. Germline V gene lookup returns CDR1 MNHNY and CDR2 SVGAGI (reference sequence). J was trimmed by 4 bases and V by 0 bases; bases with no gene match: 7. This CDR3 comprises 16 residues.

This clonotype was observed at least ten times. The chain couples TRBV7-2 to TRBJ1-1, with 8 bases fitting TRBD1. Germline V lookup: CDR1 SGHTA, CDR2 FQGNSA. The CDR3 has 16 residues. V shed 5 bases and J 0 bases; nucleotides not matched to a gene: 8. The CDR3 nucleotides read TGTGCCAGCAGCCTAGGGCGGACAGGGCTGAACACTGAAGCTTTCTTT. Encoded protein: CASSLGRTGLNTEAFF.